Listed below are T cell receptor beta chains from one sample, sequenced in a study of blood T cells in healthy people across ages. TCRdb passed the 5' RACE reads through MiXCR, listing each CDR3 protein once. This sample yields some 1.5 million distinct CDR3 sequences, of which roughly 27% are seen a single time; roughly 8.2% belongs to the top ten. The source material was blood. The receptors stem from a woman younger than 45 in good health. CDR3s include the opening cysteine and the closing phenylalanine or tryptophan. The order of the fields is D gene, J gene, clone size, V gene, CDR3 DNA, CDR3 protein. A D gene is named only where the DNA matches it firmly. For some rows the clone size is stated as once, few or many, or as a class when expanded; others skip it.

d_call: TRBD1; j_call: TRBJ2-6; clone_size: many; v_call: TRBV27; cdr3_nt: TGTGCCAGCAGTCCCCGGGACAGCAGTAGCGCTGGGGCCAACGTCCTGACTTTC; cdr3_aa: CASSPRDSSSAGANVLTF
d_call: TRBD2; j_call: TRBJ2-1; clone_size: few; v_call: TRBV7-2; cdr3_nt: TGTGCCAGCAGTCCGGCGGGGGGGTACAATGAGCAGTTCTTC; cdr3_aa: CASSPAGGYNEQFF
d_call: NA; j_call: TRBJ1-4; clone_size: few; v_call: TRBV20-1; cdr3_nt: TGCAGTGCTAGAGATCCCCAGGGCGGGGGTAATGAAAAACTGTTTTTT; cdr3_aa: CSARDPQGGGNEKLFF
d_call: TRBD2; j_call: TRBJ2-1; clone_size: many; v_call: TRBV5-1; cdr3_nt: TGCGCCAGCAGCTTGACCGTAGCGGGGGAATACAATGAGCAGTTCTTC; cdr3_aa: CASSLTVAGEYNEQFF
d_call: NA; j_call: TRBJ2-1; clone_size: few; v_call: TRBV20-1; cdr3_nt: TGCAGTGCTGGGTTATCGGTTGTTTCGTTCTTC; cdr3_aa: CSAGLSVVSFF
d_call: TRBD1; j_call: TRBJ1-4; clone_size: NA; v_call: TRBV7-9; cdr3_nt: TGTGCCAGCAGCTTAGGACAGGGGTGGAATGAAAAACTGTTTTTT; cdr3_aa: CASSLGQGWNEKLFF
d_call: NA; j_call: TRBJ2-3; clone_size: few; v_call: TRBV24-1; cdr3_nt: TGTGCCACCAGTGATGCCAGGGAGGTAGGAGATACGCAGTATTTT; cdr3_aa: CATSDAREVGDTQYF
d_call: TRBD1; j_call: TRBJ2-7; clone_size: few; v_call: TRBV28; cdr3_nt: TGTGCCAGCAGTCCCTTCAAAGGGACAGGGACGCAAGACGAGCAGTACTTC; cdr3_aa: CASSPFKGTGTQDEQYF
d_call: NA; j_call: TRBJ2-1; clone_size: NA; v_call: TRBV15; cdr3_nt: TGTGCCACCAGCAGGAGAGGAGTAGCGGTATACAATGAGCAGTTCTTC; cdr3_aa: CATSRRGVAVYNEQFF
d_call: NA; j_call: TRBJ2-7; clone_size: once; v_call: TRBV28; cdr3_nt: TGTGCCAGCAGTTTCGTAGGGTCCTACAATGAGCAGTACTTC; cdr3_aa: CASSFVGSYNEQYF
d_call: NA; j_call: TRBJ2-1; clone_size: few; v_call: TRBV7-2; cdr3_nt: TGTGCCAGCAGCAAAGGGACATTCAATGAGCAGTTCTTC; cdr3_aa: CASSKGTFNEQFF
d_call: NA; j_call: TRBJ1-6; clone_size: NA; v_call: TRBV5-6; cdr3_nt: TGTGCCAGCAGCTCCCAAGTGGGGGGGCGTTTTGGATCACCCCTCCACTTT; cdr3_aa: CASSSQVGGRFGSPLHF
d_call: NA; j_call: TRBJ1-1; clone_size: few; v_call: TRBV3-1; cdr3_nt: TGTGCCAGCAGCCAAGATCCTACTGAAGCTTTCTTT; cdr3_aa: CASSQDPTEAFF
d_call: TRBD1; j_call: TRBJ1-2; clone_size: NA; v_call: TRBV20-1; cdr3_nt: TGCAGTGCCCCACTGTCCCGGGACAGAAACTATGGCTACACCTTC; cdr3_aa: CSAPLSRDRNYGYTF
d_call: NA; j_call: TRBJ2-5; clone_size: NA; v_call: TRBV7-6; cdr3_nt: TGTGCCAGCAGCTTAGGGGCGAACAGCCAAGAGACCCAGTGCTTC; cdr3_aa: CASSLGANSQETQCF
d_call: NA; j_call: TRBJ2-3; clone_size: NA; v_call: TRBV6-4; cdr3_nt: TGTGCCAGCAGAGCACTTGGCACAGATACGCAGTATTTT; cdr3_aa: CASRALGTDTQYF
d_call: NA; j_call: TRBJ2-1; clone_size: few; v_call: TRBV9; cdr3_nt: TGTGCCAGCAGCGCGCGCCGGGACGGTAACAATGAGCAGTTCTTC; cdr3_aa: CASSARRDGNNEQFF
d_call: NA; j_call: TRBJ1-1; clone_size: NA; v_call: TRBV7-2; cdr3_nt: TGTGCCAGCAGCTTCGTCCCCTTAGACCCGGCTTTCTTT; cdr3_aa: CASSFVPLDPAFF
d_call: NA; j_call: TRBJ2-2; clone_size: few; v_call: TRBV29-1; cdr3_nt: TGCAGCGTTGCTGGCGGGGCGAGGAACACCGGGGAGCTGTTTTTT; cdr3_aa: CSVAGGARNTGELFF
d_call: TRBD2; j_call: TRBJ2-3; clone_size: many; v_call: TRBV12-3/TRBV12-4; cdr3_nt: TGTGCCAGCAGTTCCGTCGCGGGAGCTTCCGATACGCAGTATTTT; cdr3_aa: CASSSVAGASDTQYF